This T cell receptor beta chain is from a study of technical replicates of blood from a handful of donors. Repertoires were generated with immunoSEQ multiplex PCR, while TCRdb's copy carries only in-frame clones and drops some. Of some 70,000 clones in the sample, about 97% were seen once. Germline V gives CDR1 LNHDA, CDR2 SQIVND (reference sequence). This CDR3 comprises 15 residues. The V end was cut by 3 bases, the J end by 0 bases, with 9 bases between. This receptor was taken from a human donor in good health. Sequenced sample: T cells isolated from PBMCs. The chain links TRBV19 to TRBJ1-3; D may be TRBD1 (5 bases). CDR3 protein: CASSIDRISGNTIYF. The CDR3 DNA is TGTGCCAGTAGTATCGACAGAATCTCTGGAAACACCATATATTTT. Combining the CDR3 with reference TRBV19 and TRBJ1-3 gives the whole variable domain DGGITQSPKYLFRKEGQNVTLSCEQNLNHDAMYWYRQDPGQGLRLIYYSQIVNDFQKGDIAEGYSVSREKKESFPLTVTSAQKNPTAFYLCASSIDRISGNTIYFGEGSWLTVV.